This is a list of T cell receptor beta chains from one sample in a study of shared clonotypes between healthy human individuals. Profiling relied on immunoSEQ multiplex PCR, and the TCRdb table lists in-frame clones only, not all of them. The sample yields roughly 2.6 million clones, roughly 92% seen once. Sequenced input: naive CD4+ T cells sorted from blood. The receptors shown here come from a young man in good health. Both conserved end residues are part of each CDR3. The D gene is left open where the match is weak. Clone size is given for some rows only: seen once, a few or many times, or a class if the clone is expanded.

D,size,V,J,DNA,CDR3
NA,NA,TRBV5-1,TRBJ2-6,TGCGCCAGCCCCCCTAGCGCCTCTGGGGCCAACGTCCTGACTTTC,CASPPSASGANVLTF
NA,NA,TRBV18,TRBJ2-7,TGTGCCAGCTCACCCGGGACTCGAGAATCCTACGAGCAGTACTTC,CASSPGTRESYEQYF
NA,NA,TRBV5-1,TRBJ2-3,TGCGCCAGCAGCCCCGAGGGGACGGTCACAGATACGCAGTATTTT,CASSPEGTVTDTQYF
NA,NA,TRBV11-2,TRBJ2-5,TGTGCCAGCAGCTTAGGAGGCGCTAGCGCAGGCGAGACCCAGTACTTC,CASSLGGASAGETQYF
NA,NA,TRBV27,TRBJ1-1,TGTGCCAGCAGCACAGTTCCTTACACTGAAGCTTTCTTT,CASSTVPYTEAFF
NA,NA,TRBV6-1,TRBJ1-1,TGTGCCAGCAGTGAGGAAGGGCCTTTGAACACTGAAGCTTTCTTT,CASSEEGPLNTEAFF
TRBD1,NA,TRBV10-3,TRBJ2-5,TGTGCCATCAGTGGCACAGGGGTCCAAGAGACCCAGTACTTC,CAISGTGVQETQYF
NA,NA,TRBV28,TRBJ1-4,TGTGCCAGCAGTCCTTGGGGGGCGCCTAATGAAAAACTGTTTTTT,CASSPWGAPNEKLFF
NA,NA,TRBV19,TRBJ2-7,TGTGCCAGTAGTATAGATCGTGGGGGCGTTCAGTACTTC,CASSIDRGGVQYF
TRBD1,NA,TRBV30,TRBJ1-6,TGTGCCTGGAGTGTAAATAGAAGGGGACAGAATTCACCCCTCCACTTT,CAWSVNRRGQNSPLHF
TRBD1,NA,TRBV7-2,TRBJ2-5,TGTGCCAGCAGCTATCAGGACAGGGCCCAAGAGACCCAGTACTTC,CASSYQDRAQETQYF
NA,NA,TRBV10-1,TRBJ1-1,TGCGCCAGCAGTGAGTCTTGGGGGCCAGGGAACACTGAAGCTTTCTTT,CASSESWGPGNTEAFF
NA,NA,TRBV5-8,TRBJ2-5,TGTGCCAGCAGCTTGGAGCAGACCCTCCAAGAGACCCAGTACTTC,CASSLEQTLQETQYF
TRBD1,NA,TRBV5-1,TRBJ1-1,TGCGCCAGCAGCGCAGACAGGGGGCCGAGGAACACTGAAGCTTTCTTT,CASSADRGPRNTEAFF
NA,few,TRBV5-4,TRBJ1-2,TGTGCCAGCAGACTCGGGACGGATTATGGCTACACCTTC,CASRLGTDYGYTF
NA,few,TRBV6-1,TRBJ1-1,TGTGCCAGGACAGGGAACACTGAAGCTTTCTTT,CARTGNTEAFF
NA,NA,TRBV5-1,TRBJ2-2,TGCGCCAGCAGACTCACCGGGGAGCTGTTTTTT,CASRLTGELFF
TRBD1,NA,TRBV6-5,TRBJ2-7,TGTGCCACAAGACAGGGTGCGGCGTACGAGCAGTACTTC,CATRQGAAYEQYF
NA,NA,TRBV6-1,TRBJ1-4,TGTGCCAGCAGTGAGACTCTACCCGCACCCGGGGCAGACGAAAAACTGTTTTTT,CASSETLPAPGADEKLFF
TRBD1,few,TRBV7-9,TRBJ1-6,TGTGCCAGCAGCTTGGGACAGGGGATAGGTCCCCTCCACTTT,CASSLGQGIGPLHF
NA,NA,TRBV7-9,TRBJ1-3,TGTGCCAGCAGCTTACTTAGAACCTCTGGAAACACCATATATTTT,CASSLLRTSGNTIYF
TRBD1,NA,TRBV7-2,TRBJ1-2,TGTGCCAGCAGCTTCGACAGGGATCGCTATGGCTACACCTTC,CASSFDRDRYGYTF
NA,NA,TRBV7-9,TRBJ1-6,TGTGCCAGCAGCTTAGCGGGGATAAATAATTCACCCCTCCACTTT,CASSLAGINNSPLHF
NA,few,TRBV30,TRBJ1-1,TGTGCCTGGAGTGCTCAAGGGATTGAAGCTTTCTTT,CAWSAQGIEAFF
NA,NA,TRBV18,TRBJ2-2,TGTGCCAGCTCACTAGAACAGGTTGGCGCCGGGGAGCTGTTTTTT,CASSLEQVGAGELFF
NA,NA,TRBV10-2,TRBJ2-5,TGCGCCAGCAGTCCTCTAGAGACCCAGTACTTC,CASSPLETQYF
TRBD1,NA,TRBV14,TRBJ1-6,TGTGCCAGCAGCCAAGGGCAGGGGGCAAATTCACCCCTCCACTTT,CASSQGQGANSPLHF
NA,NA,TRBV5-1,TRBJ1-2,TGCGCCAGCAGCTTGGCCAGGCCGGGTGGCTACACCTTC,CASSLARPGGYTF
NA,NA,TRBV7-2,TRBJ2-7,TGTGCCAGCAGCTTAGGGAATCGCGGGCCCTACGAGCAGTACTTC,CASSLGNRGPYEQYF
NA,NA,TRBV7-7,TRBJ2-5,TGTGCTAGCAGCTTGGTGGGGAAAGTAGGAGAGACCCAGTACTTC,CASSLVGKVGETQYF
TRBD1,NA,TRBV19,TRBJ1-2,TGTGCCAGTAGCCGGACAGGAAACTATGGCTACACCTTC,CASSRTGNYGYTF
TRBD1,NA,TRBV18,TRBJ1-1,TGTGCCAGCTCACCGTTACAGGGGGCGCGGAGCACTGAAGCTTTCTTT,CASSPLQGARSTEAFF
TRBD2,NA,TRBV6-5,TRBJ2-7,TGTGCCAGCAGGTCGACTAGCGGGAGCTCCTACGAGCAGTACTTC,CASRSTSGSSYEQYF
TRBD2,NA,TRBV10-3,TRBJ2-7,TGTGCCATCAGAGCCACAACCTTAGGACTAGCATCCTACGAGCAGTACTTC,CAIRATTLGLASYEQYF
NA,NA,TRBV5-5,TRBJ2-7,TGTGCCAGCAGCTTGTCGGGGTACGAGCAGTACTTC,CASSLSGYEQYF
NA,NA,TRBV14,TRBJ2-1,TGTGCCAGCAGCCAGGATCTCTCTAGGAATGAGCAGTTCTTC,CASSQDLSRNEQFF
NA,NA,TRBV5-4,TRBJ2-7,TGTGCCAGCAGCACGCGGGACAACTACGAGCAGTACTTC,CASSTRDNYEQYF
NA,NA,TRBV7-9,TRBJ2-7,TGTGCCAGCAGCTTCGGGGCTGCCGTCCCCTACGAGCAGTACTTC,CASSFGAAVPYEQYF
TRBD2,once,TRBV19,TRBJ2-1,TGTGCCAGTAGTAGGTTTAGCGGGAGCGGTAATGAGCAGTTCTTC,CASSRFSGSGNEQFF
NA,NA,TRBV28,TRBJ2-7,TGTGCCAGCAGTTTAGGCGGCAGTTTCCTCCCTAACGAGCAGTACTTC,CASSLGGSFLPNEQYF
TRBD2,NA,TRBV7-9,TRBJ2-5,TGTGCCAGCAGACGAAGCGGGGACGGGGAGACCCAGTACTTC,CASRRSGDGETQYF
NA,NA,TRBV14,TRBJ2-7,TGTGCCAGCAGTCAGGGCCCTCCGGGGAACTCCTACGAGCAGTACTTC,CASSQGPPGNSYEQYF
NA,NA,TRBV6-5,TRBJ2-4,TGTGCCAGCAGTTACGGCCTGGCTTTGGCCAAAAACATTCAGTACTTC,CASSYGLALAKNIQYF
NA,NA,TRBV7-2,TRBJ1-1,TGTGCCAGCAGCTTACCAAAAACAGGGAGGGGAACCACTGAAGCTTTCTTT,CASSLPKTGRGTTEAFF
NA,NA,TRBV11-2,TRBJ1-3,TGTGCCAGCAGCTTGGGACTCTCTGGAAACACCATATATTTT,CASSLGLSGNTIYF